This T cell receptor beta chain was recovered during a study of beta chain features in type 1 diabetes. This clone has just a few counts. Its antigen is not identified. All of the isolated RNA was reverse transcribed, so expressed TCRB transcripts were sequenced. Libraries were prepared by immunoSEQ multiplex PCR; TCRdb keeps only in-frame clonotypes and omits some of them. The table lists some 160,000 clones, around 9.7% of them singletons. Findings of the study overall: Significant though moderate, a shortening of TCRB CDR3s appeared in all four CD4+ subsets of Type 1 diabetes patients. TCRB repertoires of naive, central memory and Treg cells appeared more similar among patients than among healthy donors. It was possible that PCR favored shorter templates, equally so in patients and controls.

CDR3 length equals 16 residues. Germline CDR1 and CDR2: SGHNT and YYREEE (reference sequence). Trimming shortened V by 0 bases and J by 6 bases, and 15 bases separated the two germline ends. The sequence was obtained from a woman aged 25-40 years with type 1 diabetes. The chain links TRBV5-4 to TRBJ1-4; no clear D gene. The sequencing sample was made of central memory CD4+ T cells from blood. CDR3 in DNA: TGTGCCAGCAGCTTGGGGCTGGCGGTTGGAGATGAAAAACTGTTTTTT. Translated, it gives CASSLGLAVGDEKLFF.